This T cell receptor beta chain was observed in a study of T-cell reconstitution after alpha-beta-depleted transplantation in children listed by TCRdb under 2016. Broadly, across the study: Using TCR repertoire profiling, the study followed T-cell immune reconstitution in a quantitative way in children after TCRalphabeta/CD19-depleted allogeneic hematopoietic cell transplantation.

From cysteine to phenylalanine, the CDR3 is 15 amino acids long. The DNA shown is the 45-base CDR3, in frame from base 1. The germline ends are 11 bases apart after V is trimmed by 1 base and J by 1 base. Taken from the germline V gene, the CDR1 and CDR2 loops are SGHRS and YFSETQ. Library construction relied on PCR. Sequencing instrument: Illumina HiSeq 2500. TCR library preparation used molecular barcoding, with unique molecular identifiers applied to normalize quantification of the TCRbeta repertoire. TCRdb itself trimmed the public reads at Q25 with fastp, ran MiXCR and retained productive beta chains. Rows are unified per CDR3 protein, each entry keeping the most common DNA and genes. This sample lists approximately 200,000 distinct CDR3 sequences; roughly 15% were detected once. Of the sample, about 13% falls within the top ten clones. This clonotype has a handful of counts. The clone's antigen remains unknown. No much larger clonotype is one base removed from it; base qualities were not supplied.

This receptor was identified in a human donor who donated a stem cell graft to a child with acute lymphoblastic leukemia. The chain uses TRBV5-1 and TRBJ1-1; no D gene call is confident. Sequencing used PBMCs from the stem cell graft donor, obtained from the stem cell graft. The nucleotide sequence reads TGCGCCAGCAGCTTGACCTGGAACGCGAACACTGAAGCTTTCTTT. Its coded protein is CASSLTWNANTEAFF.